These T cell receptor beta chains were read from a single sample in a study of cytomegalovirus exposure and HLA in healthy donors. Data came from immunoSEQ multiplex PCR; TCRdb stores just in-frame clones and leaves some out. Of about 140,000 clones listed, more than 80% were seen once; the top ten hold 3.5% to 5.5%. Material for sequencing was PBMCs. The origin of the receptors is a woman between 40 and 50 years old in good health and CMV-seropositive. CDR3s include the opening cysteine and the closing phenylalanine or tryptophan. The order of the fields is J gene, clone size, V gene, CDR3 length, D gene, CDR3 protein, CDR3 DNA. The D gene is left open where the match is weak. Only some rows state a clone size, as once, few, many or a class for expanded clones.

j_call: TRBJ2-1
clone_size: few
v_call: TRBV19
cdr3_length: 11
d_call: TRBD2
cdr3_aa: CASSPGLGWFF
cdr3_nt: TGTGCCAGTAGTCCAGGACTAGGGTGGTTCTTC

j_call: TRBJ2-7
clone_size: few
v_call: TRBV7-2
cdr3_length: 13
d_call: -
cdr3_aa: CASSLGLRGVMDF
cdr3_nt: TGTGCCAGCAGCTTAGGGCTCAGGGGGGTAATGGACTTC

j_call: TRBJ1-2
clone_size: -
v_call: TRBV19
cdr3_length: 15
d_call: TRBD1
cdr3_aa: CASSLGQFGLYGYTF
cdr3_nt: TGTGCCAGTAGTCTGGGACAGTTTGGACTCTATGGCTACACCTTC

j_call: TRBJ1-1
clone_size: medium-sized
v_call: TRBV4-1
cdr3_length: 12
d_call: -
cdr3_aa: CASSRPGGEAFF
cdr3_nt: TGCGCCAGCAGCCGCCCGGGAGGTGAAGCTTTCTTT

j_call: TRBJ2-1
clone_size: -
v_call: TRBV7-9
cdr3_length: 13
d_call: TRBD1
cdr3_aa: CASSLQGDNEQFF
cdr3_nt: TGTGCCAGCAGCTTACAGGGGGACAATGAGCAGTTCTTC

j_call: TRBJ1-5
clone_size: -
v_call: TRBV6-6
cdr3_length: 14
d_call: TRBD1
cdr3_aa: CASSRDRGGVPQHF
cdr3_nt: TGTGCCAGCAGTCGGGACAGGGGAGGGGTGCCCCAGCATTTT

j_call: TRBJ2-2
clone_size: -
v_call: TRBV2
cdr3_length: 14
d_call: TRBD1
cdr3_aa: CASSGQGGTGELFF
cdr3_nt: TGTGCCAGCAGCGGACAGGGTGGAACCGGGGAGCTGTTTTTT

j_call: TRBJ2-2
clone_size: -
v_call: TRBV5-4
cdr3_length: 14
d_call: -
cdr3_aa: CASSLPSQTGELFF
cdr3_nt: TGTGCCAGCAGCTTACCTAGTCAGACCGGGGAGCTGTTTTTT

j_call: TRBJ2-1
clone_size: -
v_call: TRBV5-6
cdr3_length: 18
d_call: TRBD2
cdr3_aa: CASSLGTSGAYIHNEQFF
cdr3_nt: TGTGCCAGCAGCTTGGGAACTAGCGGGGCCTATATACACAATGAGCAGTTCTTC

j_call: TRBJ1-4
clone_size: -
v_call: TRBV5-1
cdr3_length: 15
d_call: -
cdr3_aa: CASSFGDTEGEKLFF
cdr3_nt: TGCGCCAGCAGCTTCGGAGATACGGAGGGGGAAAAACTGTTTTTT

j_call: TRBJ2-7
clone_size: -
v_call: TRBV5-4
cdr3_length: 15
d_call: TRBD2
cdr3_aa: CASSLERGEFHEQYF
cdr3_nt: TGTGCCAGCAGCTTAGAGCGGGGGGAGTTCCACGAGCAGTACTTC

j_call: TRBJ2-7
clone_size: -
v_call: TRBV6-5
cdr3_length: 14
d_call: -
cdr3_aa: CASSYSGPALEQYF
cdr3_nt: TGTGCCAGCAGTTACTCAGGCCCAGCGCTCGAGCAGTACTTC

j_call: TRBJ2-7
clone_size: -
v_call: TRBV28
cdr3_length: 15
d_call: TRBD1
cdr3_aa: CASSSSGQGTKEQYF
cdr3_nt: TGTGCCAGCAGTTCCTCCGGACAGGGGACGAAAGAGCAGTACTTC

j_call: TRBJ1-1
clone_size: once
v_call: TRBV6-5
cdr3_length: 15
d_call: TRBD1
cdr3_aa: CASRKDGQGGTEAFF
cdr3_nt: TGTGCCAGCAGAAAAGACGGACAGGGAGGGACTGAAGCTTTCTTT

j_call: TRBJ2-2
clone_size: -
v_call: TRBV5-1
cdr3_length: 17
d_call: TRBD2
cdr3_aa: CASSLGGLALNTGELFF
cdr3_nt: TGCGCCAGCAGCTTGGGAGGACTAGCCTTGAACACCGGGGAGCTGTTTTTT

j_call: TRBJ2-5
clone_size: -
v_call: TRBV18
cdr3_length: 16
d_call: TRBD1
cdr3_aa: CASSPAGQGILETQYF
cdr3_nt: TGTGCCAGCTCACCAGCGGGACAGGGGATTTTGGAGACCCAGTACTTC

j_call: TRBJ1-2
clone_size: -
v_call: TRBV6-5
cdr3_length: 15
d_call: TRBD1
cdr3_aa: CASSYSRDRTYGYTF
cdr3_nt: TGTGCCAGCAGTTACTCGAGGGACAGGACTTATGGCTACACCTTC

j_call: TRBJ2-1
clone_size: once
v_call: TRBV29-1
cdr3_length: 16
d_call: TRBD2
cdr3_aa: CSVDGERDPSYNEQFF
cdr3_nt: TGCAGCGTTGATGGGGAGCGGGATCCCTCCTACAATGAGCAGTTCTTC

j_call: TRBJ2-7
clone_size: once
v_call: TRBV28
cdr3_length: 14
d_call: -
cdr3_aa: CASTGRGGKYEQYF
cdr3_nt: TGTGCCAGCACCGGGCGAGGGGGAAAGTACGAGCAGTACTTC

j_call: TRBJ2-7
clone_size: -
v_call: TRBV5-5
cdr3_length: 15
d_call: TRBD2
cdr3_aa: CASSPRRGGTGEQYF
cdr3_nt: TGTGCCAGCAGCCCCCGTCGCGGGGGAACGGGTGAGCAGTACTTC

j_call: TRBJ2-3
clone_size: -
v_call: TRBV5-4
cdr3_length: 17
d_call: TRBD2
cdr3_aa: CASSLALAAQNTDTQYF
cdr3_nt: TGTGCCAGCAGCTTGGCACTAGCGGCACAGAACACAGATACGCAGTATTTT

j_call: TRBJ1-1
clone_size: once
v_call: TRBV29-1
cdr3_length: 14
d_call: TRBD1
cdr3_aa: CSATGQTMNTEAFF
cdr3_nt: TGCAGCGCAACGGGACAGACAATGAACACTGAAGCTTTCTTT